These 27 T cell receptor beta chains were sequenced from one sample in a study of T cell responses to AZD1222 COVID-19 vaccine. Assay used: immunoSEQ multiplex PCR; TCRdb lists only in-frame clones, some missing. The top ten clones hold 15% to 20% of a sample with about 100,000 clones, around nine tenths of them seen once. Material: peripheral blood, obtained on day 0 of AZD1222 vaccination. These receptors came from an adult in good health.

This sequence joins TRBV11-3 and TRBJ2-7; D unclear. Germline V gives CDR1 SGHNT, CDR2 YENEEA. This CDR3 is 14 amino acids long. The V end was cut by 5 bases, the J end by 4 bases, with 15 bases between. The CDR3: CASSPPRYRYEQYF. The CDR3 DNA follows: TGTGCCAGCAGCCCACCCCGGTATCGTTACGAGCAGTACTTC.

The chain is built from TRBV7-2 and TRBJ1-1, with no clear D. The germline V gene encodes CDR1 SGHTA and CDR2 FQGNSA. This CDR3 comprises 14 residues. With 5 bases removed from V and 1 base from J, the gap between germline ends came to 11 bases. The CDR3: CASSAGRQNTEAFF. In DNA, the CDR3 is TGTGCCAGCAGCGCCGGACGGCAGAACACTGAAGCTTTCTTT.

The rearrangement uses TRBV19 and TRBJ1-1; TRBD1 matches 8 bases. This CDR3 comprises 15 residues. V dropped 3 bases and J dropped 3; count of bases not matched to a gene: 6. Germline V gives CDR1 LNHDA, CDR2 SQIVND (reference sequence). As DNA, the CDR3 is TGTGCCAGTAGTATTTTTGCAGGGGGCGACACTGAAGCTTTCTTT. Protein: CASSIFAGGDTEAFF.

This clone was counted a single time. V is TRBV3-1 (or the pseudogene TRBV3-2) and J is TRBJ1-1; 10 bases align to TRBD1. Germline-derived CDR1 and CDR2 are LGHDT and YNNKEL (reference sequence). The trim removed 3 bases at V and 2 bases at J, leaving 3 bases unmatched. This CDR3 is 15 amino acids long. The CDR3 is CASSHWDRGNTEAFF. The DNA for the CDR3 is TGTGCCAGCAGCCACTGGGACAGGGGCAACACTGAAGCTTTCTTT.

The chain couples TRBV5-3 to TRBJ1-1; D gene unclear. TRBV5-3 is an ORF, with its function uncertain. The CDR3 loop spans 18 amino acids. The ends were cut back, 4 bases at V and 2 bases at J, with 24 bases in the middle. CDR3 sequence: CARSRRRKHRLRNTEAFF. DNA of the CDR3: TGTGCCAGAAGCCGAAGAAGAAAGCACCGACTAAGAAACACTGAAGCTTTCTTT.

This clone showed up just once. The chain links TRBV11-3 to TRBJ2-3; no clear D gene. V was shortened by 1 base and J by 0 bases, with 5 bases between the two germline ends. The germline CDR1 and CDR2 sequences are SGHNT and YENEEA. The CDR3 is 14 amino acids. This CDR3 reads CASSLGRSTDTQYF. The CDR3 DNA sequence: TGTGCCAGCAGCTTAGGTAGGAGCACAGATACGCAGTATTTT.

This chain connects TRBV29-1 to TRBJ1-5; D is perhaps TRBD1 (6 bases). Germline V CDR1 and CDR2: SQVTM, ANQGSEA. V lost 5 bases to trimming and J lost 3 bases, with 11 bases between them. This CDR3 spans 13 amino acids. The CDR3 DNA reads as TGCAGCGTTAGGGACAACCACAATCAGCCCCAGCATTTT. It is translated as CSVRDNHNQPQHF. The variable domain in full, with the rest retrieved from reference TRBV29-1 and TRBJ1-5, is SAVISQKPSRDICQRGTSLTIQCQVDSQVTMMFWYRQQPGQSLTLIATANQGSEATYESGFVIDKFPISRPNLTFSTLTVSNMSPEDSSIYLCSVRDNHNQPQHFGDGTRLSIL.

The rearrangement uses TRBV4-1 and TRBJ2-3; tentatively, D is TRBD2 (6 bases). The CDR3 length is 16 residues. V was shortened by 1 base and J by 2 bases, with 13 bases between the two germline ends. Germline CDR1 MGHRA, CDR2 YSYEKL. CDR3: CASSQGRERLTDTQYF. In nucleotides, the CDR3 is TGCGCCAGCAGCCAAGGACGGGAGAGACTCACAGATACGCAGTATTTT.

J is TRBJ2-5 and V is TRBV11-2; 9 positions agree with TRBD2. After removal of 6 bases from V and 7 bases from J, the junction contained 9 bases not matched to a gene. CDR1 is SGHAT, CDR2 FQNNGV, per germline. The length of the CDR3 is 14 residues. As DNA, the CDR3 is TGTGCCAGCAGTTCCGGACTAGCGTCTGGGACCCAGTACTTC. It is translated as CASSSGLASGTQYF.

This rearrangement joins TRBV25-1 to TRBJ2-2; D remains unclear. Trimming removed 7 bases at V and 0 bases at J, with 6 bases between. This CDR3 has 13 residues. CDR1 and CDR2 (germline): MGHDK, SYGVNS. CDR3 loop: CASNRANTGELFF. The CDR3 coding sequence is TGTGCCAGCAACAGAGCGAACACCGGGGAGCTGTTTTTT.

The rearrangement links TRBV12-5 to TRBJ2-7, with TRBD2 as a possible D gene (6 bases). The CDR3 spans 16 residues. V was cut by 0 bases and J by 0 bases, with 12 bases left in between. Germline V gives CDR1 LGHNT, CDR2 FRNRAP. This CDR3 is CASGLVPSGRSYEQYF. The CDR3, as DNA: TGTGCTAGTGGTTTGGTACCGAGCGGGCGCTCCTACGAGCAGTACTTC.

The chain joins TRBV3-1 (or the pseudogene TRBV3-2) to TRBJ2-7; 7 positions agree with TRBD2. Germline-derived CDR1 and CDR2 are LGHDT and YNNKEL (reference sequence). The V gene end was trimmed by 4 bases and the J gene end by 2 bases; junction bases not matched to a gene: 14. CDR3 size: 17 residues. CDR3 amino acids: CASSPLGTAGETYEQYF. The DNA of the CDR3 is TGTGCCAGCAGCCCCTTGGGTACGGCGGGGGAGACCTACGAGCAGTACTTC.

The chain recombines TRBV4-2 with TRBJ2-1; no clear D. V was cut by 3 bases and J by 7 bases, with 22 bases left in between. Germline V gene data show CDR1 as LGHNA and CDR2 as YNFKEQ. The CDR3 covers 17 residues. As DNA, the CDR3 is TGTGCCAGCAGCCAGGATGCAGACACACTCCCGCCGAATGAGCAGTTCTTC. It translates to CASSQDADTLPPNEQFF.

The chain couples TRBV9 to TRBJ1-1; 8 nucleotides match TRBD1. V lost 3 bases, J lost 3 bases, and 4 bases stayed unmatched. Germline loops: CDR1 SGDLS, CDR2 YYNGEE. This CDR3 spans 14 amino acids. CDR3 sequence reads: CASSAQGGDTEAFF. For the CDR3, the DNA is TGTGCCAGCAGCGCACAGGGGGGGGACACTGAAGCTTTCTTT. The full variable domain, rest sourced from reference TRBV9 and TRBJ1-1, is DSGVTQTPKHLITATGQRVTLRCSPRSGDLSVYWYQQSLDQGLQFLIQYYNGEERAKGNILERFSAQQFPDLHSELNLSSLELGDSALYFCASSAQGGDTEAFFGQGTRLTVV.

CDR3 protein: CASGTGQVHTDTQYF. DNA for the CDR3: TGTGCCAGCGGGACAGGGCAAGTACACACAGATACGCAGTATTTT. The chain couples TRBV2 to TRBJ2-3; TRBD1 matches at 9 bases. CDR3 size: 15 residues. Germline V gene lookup returns CDR1 SNHLY and CDR2 FYNNEI. Germline trimming cut 8 bases from V and 2 bases from J; bases unmatched to any gene: 8.

The CDR3 DNA sequence: TGTGCCAGCAGCCAAGAAGGACTAGCGGGAGGTGAGCAGTACTTC. This translates into CASSQEGLAGGEQYF. V usage is TRBV3-1 (or the pseudogene TRBV3-2) and J usage is TRBJ2-7; 14 positions agree with TRBD2. V was pared by 0 bases and J by 7 bases, with 2 bases of the junction left unmatched. The CDR3 has 15 residues. Germline V gene data show CDR1 as LGHDT and CDR2 as YNNKEL (reference sequence).

V and J are TRBV3-1 (or the pseudogene TRBV3-2) and TRBJ2-7; perhaps TRBD2 as D (5 bases). This CDR3 spans 13 amino acids. Germline-derived CDR1 and CDR2 are LGHDT and YNNKEL (reference sequence). Trimming cost V 4 bases and J 6 bases, with 13 bases left between them. The CDR3 sequence is CASSRTVGFEQYF. The CDR3 nucleotides are TGTGCCAGCAGCCGGACTGTGGGGTTCGAGCAGTACTTC.

The gene calls are TRBV28 and TRBJ1-1, with no clear D. There are 13 residues in the CDR3. Trimming stripped 1 base from V and 11 bases from J, with 14 bases between. The germline gives CDR1 MDHEN, CDR2 SYDVKM. CDR3 protein: CASSLFASGAAFF. For the CDR3, the DNA is TGTGCCAGCAGTTTATTCGCGTCCGGTGCGGCTTTCTTT.

The genes are TRBV5-1 and TRBJ1-2; D is perhaps TRBD1 (6 bases). V lost 4 bases, J lost 8 bases, and 30 bases lay in between. The CDR3 has 18 amino acids. Germline V gives CDR1 SGHRS, CDR2 YFSETQ. The CDR3 here is CASSPGGRGTGSQSGYTF. The CDR3 bases are TGCGCCAGCAGCCCGGGTGGCCGTGGCACAGGGTCCCAGTCAGGCTACACCTTC.

This chain connects TRBV3-1 (or the pseudogene TRBV3-2) to TRBJ1-5; possibly TRBD1 for D (5 bases). Germline V gene sequence: CDR1 LGHDT, CDR2 YNNKEL (reference sequence). The CDR3 has 17 residues. The V end lost 4 bases, the J end lost 1 base, and 17 bases lay between the germline ends. The CDR3 loop reads CASSPTGGGSSNQPQHF. The CDR3 coding sequence is TGTGCCAGCAGCCCTACAGGTGGGGGGTCGAGCAATCAGCCCCAGCATTTT.

The chain links TRBV11-2 to TRBJ1-2; D is possibly TRBD1 (5 bases). Looked up from germline, CDR1 is SGHAT and CDR2 is FQNNGV. CDR3 length: 14 amino acids. Trimming took off 0 bases at V and 8 bases at J, with 13 bases between the two ends. The chain's CDR3 is CASSLEGTREGYTF. CDR3 bases: TGTGCCAGCAGCTTAGAGGGGACCCGGGAGGGCTACACCTTC.

The sample holds a few counts of this clone. The J gene is TRBJ2-7, the V gene TRBV2; 11 bases align to TRBD1. Germline V lookup: CDR1 SNHLY, CDR2 FYNNEI. V shed 0 bases and J 2 bases; nucleotides not matched to a gene: 3. The CDR3 covers 16 residues. The CDR3 reads CASSEAGTGGPYEQYF. CDR3 sequence (DNA): TGTGCCAGCAGTGAAGCAGGGACAGGGGGTCCCTACGAGCAGTACTTC.

This clone occurred a few times. The genes are TRBV6-5 and TRBJ1-1; 7 bases match TRBD1. Looked up from germline, CDR1 is MNHEY and CDR2 is SVGAGI. The V gene end was trimmed by 6 bases and the J gene end by 1 base; junction bases not matched to a gene: 5. The CDR3 has 14 amino acids. CDR3: CASRSGTENTEAFF. CDR3 DNA sequence: TGTGCCAGCAGATCCGGGACAGAGAACACTGAAGCTTTCTTT.

The V gene is TRBV24-1, the J gene TRBJ2-2; 9 nucleotides line up with TRBD1. This CDR3 comprises 17 residues. In germline, CDR1 is KGHDR, CDR2 SFDVKD. V was clipped by 5 bases and J by 7 bases; unmatched bases: 13. CDR3: CATSGWTGESGVGELFF. Here the CDR3 DNA reads TGTGCCACCAGTGGCTGGACAGGGGAATCAGGTGTCGGGGAGCTGTTTTTT.

This chain joins TRBV5-1 and TRBJ1-3; TRBD1 matches 8 bases. CDR1 and CDR2 (germline): SGHRS, YFSETQ. J lost 2 bases, V lost 4 bases, and 5 bases had no gene match. The CDR3 spans 15 residues. This chain's CDR3 is CASSPVTGAGNTIYF. CDR3 coding DNA: TGCGCCAGCAGCCCAGTGACAGGGGCTGGAAACACCATATATTTT.

This clone was seen just once. This sequence joins TRBV11-2 and TRBJ1-2; 7 nucleotides line up with TRBD1. This CDR3 region has 15 residues. CDR1 and CDR2 (germline): SGHAT, FQNNGV. The V and J ends lost 1 base and 4 bases, in that order; junction bases with no gene match: 6. CDR3 nucleotides: TGTGCCAGCAGCTTAGGGACAGGTGCATCCTATGGCTACACCTTC. The encoded protein is CASSLGTGASYGYTF. Filled out from reference TRBV11-2 and TRBJ1-2, the complete variable domain reads EAGVAQSPRYKIIEKRQSVAFWCNPISGHATLYWYQQILGQGPKLLIQFQNNGVVDDSQLPKDRFSAERLKGVDSTLKIQPAKLEDSAVYLCASSLGTGASYGYTFGSGTRLTVV.

The chain joins TRBV19 to TRBJ2-2; D is uncertain. This CDR3 comprises 16 residues. Trimming took 3 bases from V and 3 from J, leaving 14 bases between them. Per the germline V gene, CDR1 is LNHDA and CDR2 is SQIVND (reference sequence). The DNA of the CDR3 is TGTGCCAGTAGTATCTTACCCTTGAGAGACACCGGGGAGCTGTTTTTT. Amino acid sequence: CASSILPLRDTGELFF.